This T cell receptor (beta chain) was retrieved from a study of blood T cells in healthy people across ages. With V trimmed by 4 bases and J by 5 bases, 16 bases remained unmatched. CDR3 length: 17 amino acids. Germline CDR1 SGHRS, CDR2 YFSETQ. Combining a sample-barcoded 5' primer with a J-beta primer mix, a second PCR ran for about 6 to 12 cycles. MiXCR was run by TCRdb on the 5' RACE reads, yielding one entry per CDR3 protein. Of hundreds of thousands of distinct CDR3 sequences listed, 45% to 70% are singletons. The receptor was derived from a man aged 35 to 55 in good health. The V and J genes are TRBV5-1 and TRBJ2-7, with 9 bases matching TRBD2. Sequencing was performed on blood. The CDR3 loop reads CASSRPLAGEIFHEQYF. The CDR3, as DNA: TGCGCCAGCAGCCGTCCCTTAGCGGGAGAAATCTTCCACGAGCAGTACTTC.